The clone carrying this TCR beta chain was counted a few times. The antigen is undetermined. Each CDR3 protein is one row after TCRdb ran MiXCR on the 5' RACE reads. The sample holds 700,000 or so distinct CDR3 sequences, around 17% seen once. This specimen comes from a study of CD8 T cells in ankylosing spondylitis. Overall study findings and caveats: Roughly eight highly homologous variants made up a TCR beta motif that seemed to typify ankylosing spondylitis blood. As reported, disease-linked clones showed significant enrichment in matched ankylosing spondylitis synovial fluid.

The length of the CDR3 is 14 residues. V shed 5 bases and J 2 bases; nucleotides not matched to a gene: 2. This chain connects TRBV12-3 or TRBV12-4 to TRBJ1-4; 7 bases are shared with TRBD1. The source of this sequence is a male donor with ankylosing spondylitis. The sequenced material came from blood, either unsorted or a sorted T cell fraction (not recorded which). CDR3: CASSPRGTNEKLFF. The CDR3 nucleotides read TGTGCCAGCAGTCCCAGGGGGACTAATGAAAAACTGTTTTTT.